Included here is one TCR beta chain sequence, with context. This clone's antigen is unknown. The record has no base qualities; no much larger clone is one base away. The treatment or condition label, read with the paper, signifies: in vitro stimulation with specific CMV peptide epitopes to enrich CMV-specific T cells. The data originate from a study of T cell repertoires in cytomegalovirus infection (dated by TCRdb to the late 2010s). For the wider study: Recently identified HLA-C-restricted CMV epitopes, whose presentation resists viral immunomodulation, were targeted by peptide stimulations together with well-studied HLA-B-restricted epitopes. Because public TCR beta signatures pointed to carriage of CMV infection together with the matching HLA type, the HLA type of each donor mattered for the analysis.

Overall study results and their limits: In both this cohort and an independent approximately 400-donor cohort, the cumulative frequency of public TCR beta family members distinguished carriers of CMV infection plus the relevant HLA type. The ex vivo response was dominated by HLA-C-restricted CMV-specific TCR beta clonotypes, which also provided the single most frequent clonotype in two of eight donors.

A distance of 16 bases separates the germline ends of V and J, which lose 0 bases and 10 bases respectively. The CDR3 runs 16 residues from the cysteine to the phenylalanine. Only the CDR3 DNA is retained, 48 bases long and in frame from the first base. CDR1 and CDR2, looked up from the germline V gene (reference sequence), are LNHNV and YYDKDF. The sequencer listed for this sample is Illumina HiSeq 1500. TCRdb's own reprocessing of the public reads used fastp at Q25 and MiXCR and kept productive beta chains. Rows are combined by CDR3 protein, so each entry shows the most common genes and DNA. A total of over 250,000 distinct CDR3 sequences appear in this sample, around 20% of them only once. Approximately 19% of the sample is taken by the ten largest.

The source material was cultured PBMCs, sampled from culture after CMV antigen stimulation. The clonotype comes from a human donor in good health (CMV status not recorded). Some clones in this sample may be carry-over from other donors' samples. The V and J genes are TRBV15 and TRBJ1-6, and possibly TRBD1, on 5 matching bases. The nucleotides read TGTGCCACCAGCAGAGATTTGGCAGGGATAGGCTCACCCCTCCACTTT. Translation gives CATSRDLAGIGSPLHF.